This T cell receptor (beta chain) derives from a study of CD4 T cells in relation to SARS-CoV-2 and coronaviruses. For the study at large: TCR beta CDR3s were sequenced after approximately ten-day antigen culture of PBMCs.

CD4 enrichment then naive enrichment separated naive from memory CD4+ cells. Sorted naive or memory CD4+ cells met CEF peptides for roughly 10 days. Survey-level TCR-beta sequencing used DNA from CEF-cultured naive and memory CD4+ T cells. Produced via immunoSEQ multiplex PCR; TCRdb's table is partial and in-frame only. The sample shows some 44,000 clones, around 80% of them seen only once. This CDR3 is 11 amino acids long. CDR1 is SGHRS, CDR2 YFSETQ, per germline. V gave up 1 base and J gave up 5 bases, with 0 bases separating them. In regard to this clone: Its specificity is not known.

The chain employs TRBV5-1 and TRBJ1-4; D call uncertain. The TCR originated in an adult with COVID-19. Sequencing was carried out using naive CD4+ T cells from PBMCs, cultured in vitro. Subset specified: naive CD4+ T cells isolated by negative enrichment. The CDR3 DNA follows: TGCGCCAGCAGCTTGAATGAAAAACTGTTTTTT. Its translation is CASSLNEKLFF. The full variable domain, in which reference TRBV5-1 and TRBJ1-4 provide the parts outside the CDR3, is KAGVTQTPRYLIKTRGQQVTLSCSPISGHRSVSWYQQTPGQGLQFLFEYFSETQRNKGNFPGRFSGRQFSNSRSEMNVSTLELGDSALYLCASSLNEKLFFGSGTQLSVL.